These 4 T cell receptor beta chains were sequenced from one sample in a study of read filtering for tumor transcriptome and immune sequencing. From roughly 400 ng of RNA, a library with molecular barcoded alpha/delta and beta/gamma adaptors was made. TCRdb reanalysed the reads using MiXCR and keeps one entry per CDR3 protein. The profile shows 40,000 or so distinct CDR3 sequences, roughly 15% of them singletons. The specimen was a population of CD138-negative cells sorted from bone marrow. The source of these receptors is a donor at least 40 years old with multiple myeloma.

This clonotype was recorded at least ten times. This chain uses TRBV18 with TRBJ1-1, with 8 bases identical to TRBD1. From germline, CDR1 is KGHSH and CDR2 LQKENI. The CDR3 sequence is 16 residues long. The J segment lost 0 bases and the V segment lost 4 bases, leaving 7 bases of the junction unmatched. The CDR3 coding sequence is TGTGCCAGCTCACGGACAGGGACCGGGATGAACACTGAAGCTTTCTTT. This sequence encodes CASSRTGTGMNTEAFF.

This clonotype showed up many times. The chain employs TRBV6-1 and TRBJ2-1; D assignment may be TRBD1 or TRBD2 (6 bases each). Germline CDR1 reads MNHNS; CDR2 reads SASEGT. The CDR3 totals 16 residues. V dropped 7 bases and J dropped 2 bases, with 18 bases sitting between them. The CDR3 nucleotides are TGTGCCAGCACCCAATACCGGGGGCCGACCTACAATGAGCAGTTCTTC. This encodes CASTQYRGPTYNEQFF.

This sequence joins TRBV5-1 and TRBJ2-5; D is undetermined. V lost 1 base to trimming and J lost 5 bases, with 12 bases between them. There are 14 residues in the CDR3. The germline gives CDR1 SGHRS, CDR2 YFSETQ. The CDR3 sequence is CASSLSHPEETQYF. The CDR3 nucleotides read TGCGCCAGCAGCTTGTCACACCCGGAGGAGACCCAGTACTTC.

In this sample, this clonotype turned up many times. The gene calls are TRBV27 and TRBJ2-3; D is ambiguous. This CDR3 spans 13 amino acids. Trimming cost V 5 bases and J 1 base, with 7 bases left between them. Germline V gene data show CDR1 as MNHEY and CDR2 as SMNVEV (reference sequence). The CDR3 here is CASSRSGTDTQYF. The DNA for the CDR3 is TGTGCCAGCAGTCGCAGTGGCACAGATACGCAGTATTTT.